The 29 T cell receptor beta chains given below trace back to one sample, sequenced in a study of blood T cell repertoires in COVID-19 (dated by TCRdb to between 2020 and 2021). The protocol used for the library was the immunoSEQ multiplex PCR assay. In TCRdb, the immuneACCESS table is reduced to in-frame sequences with V and J assigned. These tables do not hold every clone; where another copy was compared, an unresolved V gene accounts for under half, and the others remain unexplained. For this sample there are almost 95,000 clones; about 86% appear just once. The leading ten clones occupy approximately 6.7% of the sample. The specimen sequenced was peripheral blood. These receptors all come from a man in his 60s with acute or convalescent COVID-19.

The chain combines TRBV30 with TRBJ1-1; D remains unclear. Germline V gene sequence: CDR1 GTSNPN, CDR2 SVGIG (reference sequence). The CDR3 has 12 amino acids. V lost 4 bases and J 1 base, leaving 7 bases between the germline ends. CDR3 amino acids: CAWTRKNTEAFF. CDR3 nucleotide sequence: TGTGCCTGGACCAGGAAGAACACTGAAGCTTTCTTT.

The V call is TRBV5-6, the J call TRBJ1-2, with D hard to call. Trimming took 0 bases from V and 6 from J, leaving 9 bases between them. The CDR3 has 13 amino acids. CDR1 and CDR2 from the germline V gene are SGHDT and YYEEEE. In nucleotides, the CDR3 is TGTGCCAGCAGCTTGGGGGAGGAGAATGGCTACACCTTC. Amino acids: CASSLGEENGYTF.

The rearrangement uses TRBV6-4 and TRBJ1-2, with TRBD1 matching 9 bases. From germline, CDR1 is MRHNA and CDR2 SNTAGT. With V trimmed by 0 bases and J by 4 bases, 3 bases remained unmatched. CDR3 length: 15 amino acids. CDR3 in amino acids: CASSDSTGGAYGYTF. CDR3 in DNA: TGTGCCAGCAGTGACTCCACAGGGGGCGCCTATGGCTACACCTTC.

V is TRBV30 and J is TRBJ2-7; TRBD2 agrees at 7 bases. The CDR3 loop spans 14 amino acids. V dropped 1 base and J dropped 3; count of bases not matched to a gene: 6. From germline, CDR1 is GTSNPN and CDR2 SVGIG (reference sequence). CDR3 residues: CAWSGGTGGYEQYF. The CDR3 DNA sequence: TGTGCCTGGAGTGGAGGTACGGGGGGCTACGAGCAGTACTTC.

The V and J genes are TRBV18 and TRBJ2-1; a weak D match, TRBD1 (6 bases). V lost 3 bases, J lost 0 bases, and 6 bases lay in between. The CDR3 is made up of 14 amino acids. Germline-derived CDR1 and CDR2 are KGHSH and LQKENI. The CDR3 here is CASSPDSSYNEQFF. In DNA form, the CDR3 reads TGTGCCAGCTCACCGGACAGCTCCTACAATGAGCAGTTCTTC.

V is TRBV6-6 and J is TRBJ2-3; 14 bases map to TRBD2. Germline lookup yields CDR1 MNHNY and CDR2 SVGAGI (reference sequence). The V gene end was trimmed by 5 bases and the J gene end by 1 base; junction bases not matched to a gene: 8. CDR3 length: 18 residues. CDR3 sequence: CASSPPRGLAGGTDTQYF. The CDR3 bases are TGTGCCAGCAGTCCTCCCCGGGGACTAGCGGGGGGCACAGATACGCAGTATTTT.

The chain couples TRBV1 to TRBJ1-2; TRBD1, as called in the table, went unchecked against the DNA. TRBV1 is assigned pseudogene status. The length of the CDR3 is 18 residues. CDR3 residues: CTSSQEEGDSRYSQGYTF. CDR3 in DNA: TGCACCAGCAGCCAAGAAGAGGGGGACAGTCGCTATTCTCAGGGCTACACCTTC.

The chain has TRBV5-1 and TRBJ1-1; a weak D match, TRBD1 (6 bases). This CDR3 has 16 residues. The V end was cut by 0 bases, the J end by 0 bases, with 12 bases between. CDR1 and CDR2 from the germline V gene are SGHRS and YFSETQ. CDR3 sequence: CASSLETGLMNTEAFF. In nucleotides, the CDR3 is TGCGCCAGCAGCTTGGAGACAGGCCTTATGAACACTGAAGCTTTCTTT.

The rearrangement links TRBV24-1 to TRBJ2-1; D is undetermined. V was clipped by 4 bases and J by 0 bases, with 6 bases between them. The CDR3 is 14 residues long. From germline, CDR1 is KGHDR and CDR2 SFDVKD. DNA for the CDR3: TGTGCCACCAGTGAACAGAGCTCCTACAATGAGCAGTTCTTC. Amino acid sequence: CATSEQSSYNEQFF.

The chain has TRBV2 and TRBJ1-5, with TRBD1 matching over 8 bases. The CDR3 loop spans 15 amino acids. The trim removed 6 bases at V and 0 bases at J, leaving 4 bases unmatched. Germline CDR1 and CDR2: SNHLY and FYNNEI. The CDR3 reads CASRGQVYSNQPQHF. CDR3 nucleotides: TGTGCCAGCAGGGGACAGGTCTATAGCAATCAGCCCCAGCATTTT.

The gene calls are TRBV2 and TRBJ2-2; D possibly corresponds to TRBD2 (6 bases). V was shortened by 5 bases and J by 5 bases, with 12 bases between the two germline ends. The CDR3 spans 14 residues. The germline gives CDR1 SNHLY, CDR2 FYNNEI. The CDR3 region is CASSRRGLTGELFF. CDR3 coding DNA: TGTGCCAGCAGTCGGAGGGGTCTAACCGGGGAGCTGTTTTTT.

The chain is built from TRBV30 and TRBJ2-1; 16 bases align to TRBD2. The V gene end was trimmed by 7 bases and the J gene end by 9 bases; junction bases not matched to a gene: 3. CDR1 is GTSNPN and CDR2 is SVGIG in the germline V gene (reference sequence). This CDR3 contains 13 residues. CDR3 loop: CASGLAGGSEQFF. The CDR3 DNA is TGTGCCTCGGGACTAGCGGGGGGGAGTGAGCAGTTCTTC.

The V gene is TRBV7-3, the J gene TRBJ1-2, with 7 bases fitting TRBD1. Germline V gives CDR1 SGHTA, CDR2 FQGTGA. The CDR3 has 14 residues. After removal of 4 bases from V and 0 bases from J, the junction contained 2 bases not matched to a gene. Here the CDR3 reads CASSSGQTNYGYTF. CDR3 DNA: TGTGCCAGCAGCTCGGGACAGACTAACTATGGCTACACCTTC. The whole variable domain, filled in from reference TRBV7-3 and TRBJ1-2, reads GAGVSQTPSNKVTEKGKYVELRCDPISGHTALYWYRQSLGQGPEFLIYFQGTGAADDSGLPNDRFFAVRPEGSVSTLKIQRTERGDSAVYLCASSSGQTNYGYTFGSGTRLTVV.

The chain recombines TRBV19 with TRBJ1-3; TRBD1 aligns across 9 bases. After removal of 4 bases from V and 2 bases from J, the junction contained 3 bases not matched to a gene. Germline CDR1 is LNHDA and CDR2 is SQIVND (reference sequence). The length of the CDR3 is 15 residues. The CDR3: CASSTNRGPGNTIYF. In nucleotides, the CDR3 is TGTGCCAGTAGTACCAACAGGGGGCCTGGAAACACCATATATTTT.

The chain recombines TRBV4-1 with TRBJ1-1; 9 bases match TRBD1. Trimming cost V 0 bases and J 10 bases; bases outside gene matches: 6. Per germline, CDR1 MGHRA and CDR2 YSYEKL. CDR3 length equals 14 residues. CDR3 bases: TGCGCCAGCAGCCAAGAAGACAGGGGGGGACGAGCTTTCTTT. This translates into CASSQEDRGGRAFF.

The V and J genes are TRBV2 and TRBJ1-5; D remains unclear. The CDR3 loop spans 11 amino acids. V gave up 7 bases and J gave up 5 bases, with 6 bases separating them. CDR1 and CDR2 from the germline V gene are SNHLY and FYNNEI. CDR3 residues: CASTYDQPQHF. In DNA form, the CDR3 reads TGTGCCAGCACCTACGATCAGCCCCAGCATTTT. Complete variable domain (other parts from reference TRBV2 and TRBJ1-5): EPEVTQTPSHQVTQMGQEVILRCVPISNHLYFYWYRQILGQKVEFLVSFYNNEISEKSEIFDDQFSVERPDGSNFTLKIRSTKLEDSAMYFCASTYDQPQHFGDGTRLSIL.

The V call is TRBV11-2, the J call TRBJ2-7; perhaps TRBD1 as D (6 bases). This CDR3 comprises 14 residues. The germline V gene encodes CDR1 SGHAT and CDR2 FQNNGV. V lost 5 bases to trimming and J lost 2 bases, with 13 bases between them. The CDR3 region is CASSTRDTAYEQYF. The CDR3 nucleotides are TGTGCCAGCAGCACCCGGGACACCGCCTACGAGCAGTACTTC.

V gene TRBV13 combines with J gene TRBJ2-2; D possibly corresponds to TRBD2 (5 bases). The CDR3 sequence is 13 residues long. The V gene lost 4 bases and the J gene lost 10 bases, with 13 bases spanning the gap. CDR1 PRHDT and CDR2 FYEKMQ come from the germline V gene (reference sequence). The CDR3 region has the DNA TGTGCCAGCAGCTCTGAGGACTGGCCGGAGCTGTTTTTT. As protein: CASSSEDWPELFF.

For the CDR3, the DNA is TGCGCCAGCAGCTCAAGACAGGGGGTGCCCGGGGAGCTGTTTTTT. This codes for CASSSRQGVPGELFF. The chain joins TRBV5-1 to TRBJ2-2, with 9 bases that match TRBD1. There are 15 residues in the CDR3. Trimming cost V 3 bases and J 6 bases; bases outside gene matches: 6. CDR1 and CDR2 (germline): SGHRS, YFSETQ.

This clone was counted only a few times. V gene TRBV4-1 combines with J gene TRBJ2-7; 9 bases fit TRBD1. V lost 4 bases to trimming and J lost 1 base; unmatched junction nucleotides: 2. Germline CDR1 MGHRA, CDR2 YSYEKL. This CDR3 spans 14 amino acids. The CDR3 DNA is TGCGCCAGCAGCCCCGGGACAGGGTCCTACGAGCAGTACTTC. It encodes CASSPGTGSYEQYF.

This clone was found a few times. The sample holds other DNA sequences that translate to the same CDR3. This chain joins TRBV18 and TRBJ1-4; possible D gene TRBD1, 5 bases. Trimming removed 3 bases from V and 3 bases from J, with 8 bases in between. The CDR3 sequence is 14 residues long. Per the germline V gene, CDR1 is KGHSH and CDR2 is LQKENI. CDR3 nucleotides: TGTGCCAGCTCACCTGGGGCGGCTAATGAAAAACTGTTTTTT. It yields the protein CASSPGAANEKLFF.

The chain employs TRBV10-3 and TRBJ1-2; 11 bases map to TRBD1. The ends lost 0 bases at V and 5 bases at J; junction bases unmatched: 5. Germline CDR1 ENHRY, CDR2 SYGVKD. The CDR3 length is 16 residues. The chain's CDR3 is CAISESIGQGAYGYTF. The CDR3 region has the DNA TGTGCCATCAGTGAGTCGATTGGACAGGGGGCGTATGGCTACACCTTC.

This clone was found once. V usage is TRBV30 and J usage is TRBJ2-2, with 7 bases aligning to TRBD2. V shed 0 bases, J shed 7 bases, and the junction held 5 bases outside the gene matches. The length of the CDR3 is 14 residues. Per germline, CDR1 GTSNPN and CDR2 SVGIG (reference sequence). CDR3 nucleotides: TGTGCCTGGAGTGTACGGACTAGTAGCGGGGAGCTGTTTTTT. Its protein product is CAWSVRTSSGELFF. The full variable domain, with the rest looked up from reference TRBV30 and TRBJ2-2, is SQTIHQWPATLVQPVGSPLSLECTVEGTSNPNLYWYRQAAGRGLQLLFYSVGIGQISSEVPQNLSASRPQDRQFILSSKKLLLSDSGFYLCAWSVRTSSGELFFGEGSRLTVL.

This clone appeared a few times. The chain has TRBV5-1 and TRBJ2-2; 8 bases are a match to TRBD1. Germline assignment: CDR1 SGHRS and CDR2 YFSETQ. V trimming: 5 bases; J trimming: 6 bases; junction bases outside the gene matches: 9. This CDR3 spans 15 amino acids. The CDR3, as DNA: TGCGCCAGCAGGGAGGCAGGGGGCTTCGCCGGGGAGCTGTTTTTT. This gives the protein CASREAGGFAGELFF.

This clone was observed a few times. The chain links TRBV3-1 (or the pseudogene TRBV3-2) to TRBJ1-2; 12 bases match TRBD1. The germline V gene has CDR1 LGHDT and CDR2 YNNKEL (reference sequence). J gave up 4 bases and V 4 bases, and 7 bases lay outside the gene matches. This CDR3 spans 16 amino acids. The CDR3 coding sequence is TGTGCCAGCAGCCGAGGGGACAGGGGGCCTAGCTATGGCTACACCTTC. Protein: CASSRGDRGPSYGYTF.

The genes are TRBV6-5 and TRBJ2-6; possible D gene TRBD2, 5 bases. The V gene's germline CDR1 is MNHEY and CDR2 SVGAGI. Deletions cut 5 bases from V and 2 bases from J, with 10 bases between. CDR3 length: 15 amino acids. As DNA, the CDR3 is TGTGCCAGCAGTCGAAGGGAGACTGGGGCCAACGTCCTGACTTTC. Translation gives CASSRRETGANVLTF.

In its sample, this clone was seen once. This sequence joins TRBV11-2 and TRBJ2-6; 7 positions match TRBD1. Germline trimming cut 2 bases from V and 0 bases from J; bases unmatched to any gene: 7. This CDR3 spans 18 amino acids. The germline V gene has CDR1 SGHAT and CDR2 FQNNGV. The CDR3 sequence: CASSLSTGANSGANVLTF. CDR3 nucleotide sequence: TGTGCCAGCAGCTTAAGTACAGGGGCAAACTCTGGGGCCAACGTCCTGACTTTC.

This rearrangement joins TRBV24-1 to TRBJ2-2, with TRBD2 identical over 8 bases. V was pared by 5 bases and J by 3 bases, with 4 bases of the junction left unmatched. The CDR3 runs to 15 residues. In germline, CDR1 is KGHDR, CDR2 SFDVKD. The CDR3 sequence: CATSGERGYTGELFF. Here the CDR3 DNA reads TGTGCCACCAGTGGCGAGCGGGGGTACACCGGGGAGCTGTTTTTT.

The chain employs TRBV7-9 and TRBJ2-5; the match to TRBD2 covers 11 bases. Per the germline V gene, CDR1 is SEHNR and CDR2 is FQNEAQ (reference sequence). Losses at the gene ends were 2 bases for V and 2 bases for J; bases not matched to a gene: 4. The CDR3 is made up of 16 amino acids. The CDR3 sequence: CASSLRLAGGQETQYF. CDR3 bases: TGTGCCAGCAGCTTAAGGCTAGCGGGGGGTCAAGAGACCCAGTACTTC.